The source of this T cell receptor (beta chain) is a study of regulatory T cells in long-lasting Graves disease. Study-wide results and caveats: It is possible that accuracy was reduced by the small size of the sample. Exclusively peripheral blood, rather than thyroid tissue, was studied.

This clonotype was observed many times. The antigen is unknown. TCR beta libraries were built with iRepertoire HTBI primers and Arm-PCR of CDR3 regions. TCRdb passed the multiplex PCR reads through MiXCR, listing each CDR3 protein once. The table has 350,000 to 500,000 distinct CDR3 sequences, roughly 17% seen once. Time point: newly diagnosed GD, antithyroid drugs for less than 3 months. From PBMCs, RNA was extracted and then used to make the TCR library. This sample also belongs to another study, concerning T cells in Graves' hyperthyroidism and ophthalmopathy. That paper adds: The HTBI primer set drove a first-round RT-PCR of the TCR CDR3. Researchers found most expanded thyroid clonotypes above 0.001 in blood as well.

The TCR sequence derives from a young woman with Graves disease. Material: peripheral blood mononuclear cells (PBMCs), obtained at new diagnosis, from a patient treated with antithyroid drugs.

CDR3 DNA: TGCAGTGTCGATGCGGGTTCTAGCACAGATACGCAGTATTTT. Amino acids: CSVDAGSSTDTQYF. V gene TRBV20-1 combines with J gene TRBJ2-3; perhaps TRBD2 as D (5 bases). The CDR3 consists of 14 residues. The germline gives CDR1 DFQATT, CDR2 SNEGSKA (reference sequence). The V end lost 7 bases, the J end lost 0 bases, and 14 bases lay between the germline ends.